This T cell receptor (beta chain) is drawn from a study of long-term antiretroviral therapy in people with HIV. Study-level information: Collection of the earliest samples took place about a decade ahead of the 2015 immediate-ART recommendation. Study-level findings and limits: Blood draws took place between the mid-2000s and the late 2010s and possibly involved older ART regimens. Whichever time point was examined, clones expanded before ART dominated the repertoire.

In germline, CDR1 is SGHAT, CDR2 FQDESV (reference sequence). The CDR3 runs to 15 residues. Researchers ran immunoSEQ v3.0 at survey level. Method: immunoSEQ multiplex PCR; TCRdb's copy keeps in-frame clones and lacks some. This sample carries around 25,000 clones, 65% to 90% of them seen once, and the ten largest clones take 15% to 20%. For this clone: The target antigen is unknown. At one end, the junction sequence differs from germline, possibly due to a read error.

This TCR was recovered from a woman under 30 with HIV. This specimen was unsorted PBMCs, taken at the start of antiretroviral therapy, before treatment. The chain joins TRBV11-1 to TRBJ1-1; 9 nucleotides match TRBD1. CDR3 DNA sequence: TGTGCCAGCAGCATAGCGTCAGGACAGGGGAGTGAAGCTTTCTTT. This sequence encodes CASSIASGQGSEAFF. The full variable domain, in which reference TRBV11-1 and TRBJ1-1 provide the parts outside the CDR3, is EAEVAQSPRYKITEKSQAVAFWCDPISGHATLYWYRQILGQGPELLVQFQDESVVDDSQLPKDRFSAERLKGVDSTLKIQPAELGDSAMYLCASSIASGQGSEAFFGQGTRLTVV.